This is a list of T cell receptor beta chains from one sample in a study of T cells in Graves' hyperthyroidism and ophthalmopathy. TCRdb independently ran MiXCR on the multiplex PCR reads; one entry per CDR3 protein. The sample lists about 98,000 distinct CDR3 sequences, around 42% occurring once. The material sequenced was peripheral blood or thyroid tissue (not recorded which). These receptors were taken from a woman aged 30 to 39 with Graves' hyperthyroidism. CDR3s include the opening cysteine and the closing phenylalanine or tryptophan. The D gene is left open where the match is weak. Only some rows state a clone size, as once, few, many or a class for expanded clones.

J gene	V gene	clone size	D gene	CDR3 protein	CDR3 DNA
TRBJ2-7	TRBV20-1	once	TRBD1	CSARPGQGAPYEQYF	TGCAGTGCTAGACCCGGACAGGGGGCACCCTACGAGCAGTACTTC
TRBJ1-4	TRBV2	many	TRBD1	CASQGPPLDRAFEKLFF	TGTGCCAGCCAGGGACCCCCCTTGGACAGGGCATTTGAAAAACTGTTTTTT
TRBJ1-2	TRBV15	many	TRBD1	CATSSRTGGWYGYTF	TGTGCCACCAGCAGCCGGACAGGGGGCTGGTATGGCTACACCTTC
TRBJ1-6	TRBV12-3/TRBV12-4	many	NA	CATSGHFSSPLHF	TGTGCCACATCGGGGCATTTTAGTTCACCCCTCCACTTT
TRBJ2-7	TRBV27	many	NA	CASSPSGPYEQYF	TGTGCCAGCAGTCCCTCGGGTCCCTACGAGCAGTACTTC
TRBJ2-7	TRBV7-9	NA	NA	CASSAQRWGGDLYEQYF	TGTGCCAGCAGTGCCCAGAGGTGGGGCGGGGATCTGTACGAGCAGTACTTC
TRBJ2-7	TRBV7-9	NA	TRBD2	CASSLVGSGRASEQYF	TGTGCCAGCAGCTTGGTTGGTAGCGGGAGGGCCTCCGAGCAGTACTTC
TRBJ2-7	TRBV5-1	many	NA	CASKGGVSSYEQYF	TGCGCCAGCAAGGGCGGGGTAAGCTCCTACGAGCAGTACTTC
TRBJ1-2	TRBV28	many	NA	CASRISRGGRYGYTF	TGTGCCAGCAGGATATCGCGGGGAGGTCGGTATGGCTACACCTTC
TRBJ2-5	TRBV5-1	many	TRBD2	CASSWTSQETQYF	TGCGCCAGCAGCTGGACTAGCCAAGAGACCCAGTACTTC
TRBJ2-2	TRBV24-1	many	TRBD2	CATSDLGTSGRPRVTGELFF	TGTGCCACCAGTGATCTGGGGACTAGCGGGAGACCTCGGGTCACCGGGGAGCTGTTTTTT
TRBJ2-5	TRBV6-5	many	NA	CASTPGLYETQYF	TGTGCCAGCACACCGGGACTCTATGAGACCCAGTACTTC
TRBJ1-1	TRBV10-3	many	NA	CAISVQEMNTEAFF	TGTGCCATCAGTGTGCAGGAGATGAACACTGAAGCTTTCTTT
TRBJ1-5	TRBV24-1	many	NA	CATSVPGKDQPQHF	TGTGCCACCAGTGTTCCAGGGAAGGATCAGCCCCAGCATTTT
TRBJ1-5	TRBV7-2	many	NA	CASSLAGRPDQPQHF	TGTGCCAGCAGCTTAGCCGGGAGACCCGATCAGCCCCAGCATTTT
TRBJ1-3	TRBV2	few	NA	CASSGTVSGNTIYF	TGTGCCAGCAGTGGGACAGTCTCTGGAAACACCATATATTTT
TRBJ2-2	TRBV30	few	NA	CAWSSWRNTGELFF	TGTGCCTGGAGTAGTTGGAGAAACACCGGGGAGCTGTTTTTT
TRBJ2-7	TRBV28	many	TRBD1	CASRDREEDYEQYF	TGTGCCAGCAGGGACAGGGAGGAAGACTACGAGCAGTACTTC
TRBJ2-5	TRBV20-1	NA	TRBD2	CSASAGVRETQYF	TGCAGTGCTAGCGCGGGGGTGAGAGAGACCCAGTACTTC
TRBJ2-7	TRBV20-1	NA	NA	CSASPGPGASYF	TGCAGTGCTAGCCCGGGTCCAGGGGCATCTTACTTC
TRBJ2-5	TRBV5-4	NA	NA	CASGFGGARETQYF	TGCGCCAGCGGCTTCGGGGGAGCAAGAGAGACCCAGTACTTC
TRBJ2-6	TRBV13	NA	NA	CASPPTQAANVLTF	TGTGCCAGCCCCCCCACCCAGGCAGCCAACGTCCTGACTTTC
TRBJ2-2	TRBV15	NA	TRBD2	CATSGTSVNTGELFF	TGTGCCACCAGTGGGACTAGCGTAAACACCGGGGAGCTGTTTTTT
TRBJ2-7	TRBV7-8	NA	TRBD1	CASSSRHGQGAGGIYEQYF	TGTGCCAGCAGCAGTCGACACGGACAGGGGGCGGGAGGAATCTACGAGCAGTACTTC
TRBJ1-4	TRBV24-1	NA	TRBD1	CATSDGTGDEKLFF	TGTGCCACCAGTGACGGGACAGGGGATGAAAAACTGTTTTTT
TRBJ1-2	TRBV15	NA	NA	CATSSDGQVYGYTF	TGTGCCACCAGCAGTGACGGCCAGGTGTATGGCTACACCTTC
TRBJ1-5	TRBV9	few	TRBD1	CASSPVRGLGQPQHF	TGTGCCAGCTCACCGGTCAGGGGGCTTGGTCAGCCCCAGCATTTT
TRBJ1-2	TRBV10-3	NA	TRBD1	CAITQTGHYGYTF	TGTGCCATCACTCAGACAGGGCACTATGGCTACACCTTC
TRBJ1-5	TRBV6-5	many	NA	CASSYSTGSLQPQHF	TGTGCCAGCAGTTACTCCACAGGGAGCCTTCAGCCCCAGCATTTT
TRBJ1-2	TRBV2	NA	NA	CASGGAGWGYTF	TGTGCCAGCGGGGGGGCCGGTTGGGGCTACACCTTC
TRBJ1-6	TRBV13	many	NA	CASSFTGSKNSPLHF	TGTGCCAGCAGCTTTACAGGGTCGAAGAATTCACCCCTCCACTTT